This T cell receptor beta chain was recovered during a study of identical twins. V was cut by 7 bases and J by 2 bases, with 15 bases left in between. The CDR3 totals 14 residues. Germline V gene data show CDR1 as WSHSY and CDR2 as SAAADI. Points on this clonotype: Its cognate antigen is unknown.

Template switching added a universal primer site; cDNA carried unique molecular identifiers. TCRdb re-called the 5' RACE reads through MiXCR, storing one row per CDR3 protein. The sample lists under 350,000 distinct CDR3 sequences; just under 9.5% were seen once. The study's findings and limits: Invariant MAIT and iNKT cells may have partly biased zero-insertion analyses.

In addition, the sample was reused for a study of yellow fever vaccine responses in identical twins.

This receptor was obtained from a woman aged 18-29 years in good health. The chain carries TRBV10-2 and TRBJ2-7, with D uncertain. Input material: CD8+ T cells sorted from blood. CDR3 sequence (DNA): TGCGCCAGCATTTCAGGACGCGATACCTACGAGCAGTACTTC. Amino acid sequence: CASISGRDTYEQYF.